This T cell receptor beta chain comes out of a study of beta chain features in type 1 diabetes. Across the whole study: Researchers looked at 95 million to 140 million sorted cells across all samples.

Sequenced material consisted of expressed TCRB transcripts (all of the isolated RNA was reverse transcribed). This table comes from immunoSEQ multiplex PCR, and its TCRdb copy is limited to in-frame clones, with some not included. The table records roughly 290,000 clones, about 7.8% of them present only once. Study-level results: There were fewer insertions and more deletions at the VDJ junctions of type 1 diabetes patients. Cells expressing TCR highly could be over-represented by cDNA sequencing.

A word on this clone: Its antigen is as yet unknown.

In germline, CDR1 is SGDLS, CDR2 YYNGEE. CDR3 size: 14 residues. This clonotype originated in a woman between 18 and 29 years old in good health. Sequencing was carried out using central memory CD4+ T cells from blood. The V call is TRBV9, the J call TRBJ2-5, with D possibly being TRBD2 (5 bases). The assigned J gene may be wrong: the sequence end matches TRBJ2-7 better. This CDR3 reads CASSTQLGNYEQYF. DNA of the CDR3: TGTGCCAGCAGCACCCAACTAGGGAATTACGAGCAGTACTTC.